The sequence of this TCR beta chain was determined in a study of T cell repertoires in cytomegalovirus infection (dated by TCRdb to the late 2010s). About the full investigation: Alongside well-studied HLA-B-restricted epitopes, the peptide stimulations were aimed at recently identified HLA-C-restricted CMV epitopes, whose presentation resists viral immunomodulation. Donor HLA type was relevant to the analysis, as public TCR beta signatures indicated carriage of CMV infection together with the matching HLA type.

Details on this clonotype: Its target antigen remains unknown. Base-call qualities are not available, and no considerably larger clone is one nucleotide away.

What the research found in general, with its limitations: In both this cohort and an independent cohort of 350 or so donors, the cumulative frequency of public TCR beta family members distinguished carriers of CMV infection plus the relevant HLA type. The ex vivo response was dominated by HLA-C-restricted CMV-specific TCR beta clonotypes, which also provided the single most frequent clonotype in two of eight donors.

Explained via the paper, the treatment or condition label denotes: in vitro stimulation with specific CMV peptide epitopes to enrich CMV-specific T cells. The sequencer was an Illumina HiSeq 1500. The raw public reads went through TCRdb reprocessing: fastp at Q25, MiXCR clone calling, in-frame beta chains kept. Rows with one shared CDR3 protein collapse into an entry with the most common genes and DNA. The sample yields more than 65,000 distinct CDR3 sequences; about half were counted once. In total, the top ten clones hold about 92% of the sample. Material: CD8+ T cells from cultured PBMCs, obtained from culture after CMV antigen stimulation. This sequence was found in a human donor in good health (CMV status not recorded). Some clones in this sample may be carry-over from other donors' samples.

In nucleotide form, the sequence is TGTGCCAGCAGCGATGGACAGCCCCACTACGAGCAGTACTTC. This sequence encodes CASSDGQPHYEQYF. The chain joins TRBV6-1 to TRBJ2-7, with a weak D call of TRBD1 (6 bases match). Counted from cysteine to phenylalanine, this CDR3 has 14 amino acids. Just CDR3 DNA is preserved here, 42 bases in frame from base 1. In the germline V gene, CDR1 corresponds to MNHNS and CDR2 to SASEGT. V drops 6 bases and J drops 3 bases, leaving 15 bases in between.